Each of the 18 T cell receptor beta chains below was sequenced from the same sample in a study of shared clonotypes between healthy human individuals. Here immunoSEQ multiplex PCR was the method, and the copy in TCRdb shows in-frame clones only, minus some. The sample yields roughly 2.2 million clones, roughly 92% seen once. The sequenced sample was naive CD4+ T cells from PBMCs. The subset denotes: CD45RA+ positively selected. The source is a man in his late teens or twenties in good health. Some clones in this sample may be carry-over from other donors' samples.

The CDR3 DNA sequence: TGTGCCTGGAGTTTCGGACAGGGCCTACAAGAGACCCAGTACTTC. Amino acids: CAWSFGQGLQETQYF. V and J are TRBV30 and TRBJ2-5, with 8 nucleotides matching TRBD1. This CDR3 contains 15 residues. The V segment lost 2 bases and the J segment 2 bases; nucleotides outside the gene matches: 7. Germline V gene data show CDR1 as GTSNPN and CDR2 as SVGIG (reference sequence).

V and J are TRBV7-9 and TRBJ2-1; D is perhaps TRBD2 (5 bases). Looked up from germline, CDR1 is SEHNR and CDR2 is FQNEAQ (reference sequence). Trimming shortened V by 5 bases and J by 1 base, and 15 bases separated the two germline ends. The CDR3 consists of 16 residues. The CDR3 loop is CASSLRTRGSYNEQFF. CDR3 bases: TGTGCCAGCAGCCTAAGGACTCGCGGTTCCTACAATGAGCAGTTCTTC.

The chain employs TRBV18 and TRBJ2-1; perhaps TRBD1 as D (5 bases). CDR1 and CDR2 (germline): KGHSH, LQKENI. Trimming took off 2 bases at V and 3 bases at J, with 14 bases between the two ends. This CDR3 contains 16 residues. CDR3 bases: TGTGCCAGCTCACCAAGGGGTCAGGTCGTCTACAATGAGCAGTTCTTC. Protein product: CASSPRGQVVYNEQFF.

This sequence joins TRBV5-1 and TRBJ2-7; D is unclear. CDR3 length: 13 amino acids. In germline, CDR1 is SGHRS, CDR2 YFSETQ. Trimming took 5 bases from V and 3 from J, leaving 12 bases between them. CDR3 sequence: CASSPWEYYEQYF. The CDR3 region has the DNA TGCGCCAGCAGTCCGTGGGAATACTACGAGCAGTACTTC.

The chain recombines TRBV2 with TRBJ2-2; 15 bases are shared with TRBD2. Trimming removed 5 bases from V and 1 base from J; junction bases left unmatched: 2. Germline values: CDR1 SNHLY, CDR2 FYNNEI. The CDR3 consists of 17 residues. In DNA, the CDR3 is TGTGCCAGCAGTCGGACTAGCGGGAGGGGGAACACCGGGGAGCTGTTTTTT. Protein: CASSRTSGRGNTGELFF.

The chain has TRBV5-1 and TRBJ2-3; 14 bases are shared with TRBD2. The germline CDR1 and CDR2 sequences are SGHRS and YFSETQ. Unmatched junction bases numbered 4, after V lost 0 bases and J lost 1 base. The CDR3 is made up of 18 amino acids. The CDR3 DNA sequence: TGCGCCAGCAGCTTGGGGACTAGCGGGAGGATGGGCACAGATACGCAGTATTTT. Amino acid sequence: CASSLGTSGRMGTDTQYF.

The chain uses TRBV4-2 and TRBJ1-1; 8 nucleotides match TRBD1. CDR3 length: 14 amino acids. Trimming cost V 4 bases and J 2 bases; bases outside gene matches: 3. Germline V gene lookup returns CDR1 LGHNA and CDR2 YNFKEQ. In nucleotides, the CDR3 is TGTGCCAGCAGCCGACAGGGGAGCAACACTGAAGCTTTCTTT. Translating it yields CASSRQGSNTEAFF.

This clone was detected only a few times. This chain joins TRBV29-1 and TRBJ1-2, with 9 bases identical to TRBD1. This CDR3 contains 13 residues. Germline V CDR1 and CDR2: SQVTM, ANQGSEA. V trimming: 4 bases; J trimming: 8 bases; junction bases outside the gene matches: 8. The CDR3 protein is CSVAGQGRAGYTF. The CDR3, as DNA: TGCAGCGTTGCGGGACAGGGCAGAGCGGGCTACACCTTC. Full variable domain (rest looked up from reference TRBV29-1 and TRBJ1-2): SAVISQKPSRDICQRGTSLTIQCQVDSQVTMMFWYRQQPGQSLTLIATANQGSEATYESGFVIDKFPISRPNLTFSTLTVSNMSPEDSSIYLCSVAGQGRAGYTFGSGTRLTVV.

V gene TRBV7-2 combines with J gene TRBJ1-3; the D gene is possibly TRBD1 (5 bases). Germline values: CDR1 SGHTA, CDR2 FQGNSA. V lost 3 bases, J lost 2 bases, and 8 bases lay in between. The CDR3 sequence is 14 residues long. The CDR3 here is CASSFPGAGNTIYF. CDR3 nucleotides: TGTGCCAGCAGCTTCCCGGGGGCTGGAAACACCATATATTTT.

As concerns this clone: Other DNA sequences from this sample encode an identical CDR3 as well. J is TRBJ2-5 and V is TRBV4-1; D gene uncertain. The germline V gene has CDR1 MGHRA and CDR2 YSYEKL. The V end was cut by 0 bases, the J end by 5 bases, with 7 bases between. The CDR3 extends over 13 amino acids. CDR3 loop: CASSQDNGETQYF. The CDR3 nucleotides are TGCGCCAGCAGCCAAGATAACGGGGAGACCCAGTACTTC.

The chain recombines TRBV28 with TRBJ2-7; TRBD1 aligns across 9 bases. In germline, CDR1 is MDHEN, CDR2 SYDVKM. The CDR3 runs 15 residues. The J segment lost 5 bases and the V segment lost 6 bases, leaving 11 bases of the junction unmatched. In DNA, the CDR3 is TGTGCCAGCAGGACCCGGGACAGGGTCGTCCACGAGCAGTACTTC. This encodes CASRTRDRVVHEQYF.

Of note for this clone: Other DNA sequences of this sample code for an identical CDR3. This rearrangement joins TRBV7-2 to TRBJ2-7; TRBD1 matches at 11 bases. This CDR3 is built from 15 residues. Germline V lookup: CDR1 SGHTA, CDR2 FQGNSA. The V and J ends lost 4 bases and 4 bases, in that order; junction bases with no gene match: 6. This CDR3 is CASSSPGQGVYEQYF. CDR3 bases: TGTGCCAGCAGCTCACCGGGACAGGGGGTATACGAGCAGTACTTC.

As DNA, the CDR3 is TGCGCCAGCAGCTTTTACAGCGGGAGTAGGAATGAGCAGTTCTTC. Translated: CASSFYSGSRNEQFF. This chain links TRBV5-1 with TRBJ2-1; 8 nucleotides match TRBD2. J was trimmed by 7 bases and V by 2 bases; bases with no gene match: 8. Germline-derived CDR1 and CDR2 are SGHRS and YFSETQ. The CDR3 is 15 residues long. The complete variable domain, with remaining parts taken from reference TRBV5-1 and TRBJ2-1, reads KAGVTQTPRYLIKTRGQQVTLSCSPISGHRSVSWYQQTPGQGLQFLFEYFSETQRNKGNFPGRFSGRQFSNSRSEMNVSTLELGDSALYLCASSFYSGSRNEQFFGPGTRLTVL.

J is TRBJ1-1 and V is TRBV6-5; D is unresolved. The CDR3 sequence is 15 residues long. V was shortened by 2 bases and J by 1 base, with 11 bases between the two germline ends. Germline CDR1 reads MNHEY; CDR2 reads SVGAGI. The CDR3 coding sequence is TGTGCCAGCAGTTACCGGGGATCGTCGAACACTGAAGCTTTCTTT. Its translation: CASSYRGSSNTEAFF.

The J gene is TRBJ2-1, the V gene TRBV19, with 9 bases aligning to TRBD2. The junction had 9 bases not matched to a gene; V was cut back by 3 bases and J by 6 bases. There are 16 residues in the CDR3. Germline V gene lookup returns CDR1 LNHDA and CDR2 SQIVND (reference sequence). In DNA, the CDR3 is TGTGCCAGTAGTATCTTTGGGCGGGAGGGTGTCAATGAGCAGTTCTTC. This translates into CASSIFGREGVNEQFF.

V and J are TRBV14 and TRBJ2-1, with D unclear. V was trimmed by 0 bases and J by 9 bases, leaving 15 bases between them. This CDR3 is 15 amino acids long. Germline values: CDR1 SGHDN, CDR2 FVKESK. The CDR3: CASSQESAFRSEQFF. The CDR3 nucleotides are TGTGCCAGCAGCCAAGAGAGTGCCTTTCGCAGTGAGCAGTTCTTC. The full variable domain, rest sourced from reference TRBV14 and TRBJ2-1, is EAGVTQFPSHSVIEKGQTVTLRCDPISGHDNLYWYRRVMGKEIKFLLHFVKESKQDESGMPNNRFLAERTGGTYSTLKVQPAELEDSGVYFCASSQESAFRSEQFFGPGTRLTVL.

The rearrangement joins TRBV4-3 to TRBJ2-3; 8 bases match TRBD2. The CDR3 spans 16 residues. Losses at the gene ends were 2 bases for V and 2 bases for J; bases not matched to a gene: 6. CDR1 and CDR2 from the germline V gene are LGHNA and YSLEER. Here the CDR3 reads CASSQQTSVSTDTQYF. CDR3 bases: TGCGCCAGCAGCCAACAGACTAGCGTCTCCACAGATACGCAGTATTTT.

In DNA, the CDR3 is TGTGCCAGCAGCTCAAGCGGGAGGAGCAATGAGCAGTTCTTC. Translating gives CASSSSGRSNEQFF. The J gene is TRBJ2-1, the V gene TRBV7-9; 9 bases fit TRBD2. With V trimmed by 4 bases and J by 6 bases, 4 bases remained unmatched. Germline V gene sequence: CDR1 SEHNR, CDR2 FQNEAQ (reference sequence). The CDR3 sequence is 14 residues long.